This TCR beta chain was recovered during a study of blood T cell repertoires in COVID-19. Overall study: COVID-19 samples from acute and convalescent phases originated in the United States, Italy and Spain. Sources were T cells, B-cell-depleted T cells, or PBMCs; the material itself was cDNA or gDNA.

Per the original methods: Using reference gene primer amplification, nucleated cell counts were estimated. Generated by immunoSEQ multiplex PCR, the TCRdb table keeps only in-frame clones and is missing some. V, J and clone size were drawn from that table, and D and trimming were deduced from the DNA. The profile covers about 140,000 clones, with less than 85% appearing a single time and 5% to 7.5% taken by the ten largest. From germline, CDR1 is SGHTA and CDR2 FQGTGA. The CDR3 runs 14 residues. Trimming removed 2 bases from V and 6 bases from J; junction bases left unmatched: 4. The sequencing input was peripheral blood. The chain has TRBV7-3 and TRBJ2-1, with 7 bases fitting TRBD1. The sequence derives from a human donor in a cohort sampled during active COVID-19. The CDR3 reads CASSLGGQSNEQFF. The CDR3 region has the DNA TGTGCCAGCAGCTTAGGGGGACAGTCCAATGAGCAGTTCTTC.